The entry below describes one T cell receptor (beta chain). Its antigen is currently unknown. The CDR3 runs 14 residues. Per the germline V gene, CDR1 is MNHEY and CDR2 is SMNVEV (reference sequence). Trimming removed 9 bases from V and 0 bases from J, with 15 bases in between. The PCR used 60 Vbeta and 13 Jbeta primers. Here immunoSEQ multiplex PCR was the method, and the copy in TCRdb shows in-frame clones only, minus some. This sample yields about 160,000 clones, of which about 80% are seen a single time; more than 3% belongs to the top ten. The data originate from a study of cytomegalovirus exposure and HLA in healthy donors. Overall study findings and caveats: TRBV6-2, TRBV6-3 and some other V segments were excluded as indistinguishable. In a later analysis, specific HLA alleles were associated with over 15,000 TCR beta sequences at a 0.05 false discovery rate. Analyses of presence/absence relied on an assumption of roughly uniform sequencing depth across donors.

This TCR derives from a man aged 25-45 years in good health and CMV-seropositive. The rearrangement joins TRBV27 to TRBJ2-7, with D possibly being TRBD2 (5 bases). Sequenced input: PBMCs. As DNA, the CDR3 is TGTGCCAGTCAGACTACCTACAGCTCCTACGAGCAGTACTTC. Amino acid sequence: CASQTTYSSYEQYF.